This T cell receptor beta chain was profiled in a study of T-cell memory formation after mild COVID-19. Turning to the study itself: TCR clusters were mostly donor specific. Whole-study findings and limits: Clones contracting over day 15 to 85 were CD4/CD8 balanced, with later expanders leaning CD4+.

TCRdb processed the 5' RACE reads anew with MiXCR; each CDR3 protein has one entry. In the table there are 250,000 to 300,000 distinct CDR3 sequences, over 7% of which are singletons. This clonotype appeared a few times. The antigen is not known. There are 15 residues in the CDR3. CDR1 and CDR2 from the germline V gene are SGHNT and YYREEE (reference sequence). V was clipped by 0 bases and J by 5 bases; unmatched bases: 7. Sequenced sample: PBMCs or a T cell subset sorted from them (not recorded which). The sequence derives from a man younger than 35 who had mild COVID-19 (a few samples of this study predate the infection). Cell type and time point are not known. The chain uses TRBV5-4 and TRBJ2-5, with 7 positions matching TRBD2. This CDR3 reads CASSLAGEGRETQYF. In nucleotides, the CDR3 is TGTGCCAGCAGCTTGGCCGGGGAGGGACGCGAGACCCAGTACTTC.